This T cell receptor (beta chain) is from a study of regulatory T cells in long-lasting Graves disease. Overall study results and limits: The study found TRBV28, TRBJ1-2 and TRBJ2-5 favored in persistent disease.

This clonotype was recorded a few times. Its antigen remains unknown. Per the germline V gene, CDR1 is MNHEY and CDR2 is SMNVEV (reference sequence). V trimming: 5 bases; J trimming: 2 bases; junction bases outside the gene matches: 9. The CDR3 has 16 residues. As for time point: persistent/refractory GD, antithyroid drugs over 5 years with positive TRAb. Researchers made the TCR library from RNA that was extracted from PBMCs. Relying on iRepertoire HTBI primers and Arm-PCR of CDR3 regions, the team built TCR beta libraries. Each CDR3 protein gets one entry after TCRdb re-called the multiplex PCR reads with MiXCR. The sample holds around 400,000 distinct CDR3 sequences, roughly 23% seen once.

This chain links TRBV27 with TRBJ2-7; 10 nucleotides line up with TRBD2. This receptor was obtained from a woman in her 40s with Graves disease. The sample in question was peripheral blood mononuclear cells (PBMCs), obtained when the disease was refractory, from a patient treated with antithyroid drugs. In nucleotides, the CDR3 is TGTGCCAGCAGTCCAGGAACTAGCGGGATTCCCTACGAGCAGTACTTC. It codes for CASSPGTSGIPYEQYF.